This is a list of T cell receptor delta chains from one sample in a study of gamma-delta chains in newborns, infants, children. TCRdb reanalyzed the reads using CATT. Here the sample spans more than 9,000 delta-chain clones, approximately 3.6% being singletons. The sample taken for sequencing was blood. These receptors were obtained from a child who was a newborn, infant or young child, either healthy, febrile or measles-vaccinated (not recorded which). Both conserved end residues are part of each CDR3. A D gene is named only where the DNA matches it firmly. Clone size appears in some rows only: once, few, many, or a class for an expanded clone.

v_call	d_call	clone_size	j_call	cdr3_aa	cdr3_nt
TRDV1	-	few	TRDJ1	CALGLRGGSPPYTDKLIF	TGTGCTCTTGGGCTTAGGGGGGGGTCGCCCCCGTACACCGATAAACTCATCTTT
TRDV1	TRDD3	few	TRDJ1	CALGDSIPIGLGYTDKLIF	TGTGCTCTTGGGGACTCCATTCCGATAGGACTGGGGTACACCGATAAACTCATCTTT
TRDV1	TRDD3	few	TRDJ1	CALGAGYWGISTDKLIF	TGTGCTCTTGGTGCGGGGTACTGGGGGATAAGTACCGATAAACTCATCTTT
TRDV1	TRDD3	-	TRDJ1	CALGERSLLLGDTQHTDKLIF	TGTGCCCTTGGGGAACGATCTCTTCTCCTGGGGGATACCCAACACACCGATAAACTCATCTTT
TRDV1	-	-	TRDJ1	CALGDHYGPDPGTDKLIF	TGTGCTCTTGGGGACCATTACGGCCCCGACCCCGGGACCGATAAACTCATCTTT
TRDV2	-	-	TRDJ1	CACDPLGAYTDKLIF	TGTGCCTGTGACCCCCTAGGGGCCTACACCGATAAACTCATCTTT
TRDV2	-	medium-sized	TRDJ1	CACDTIGPIRDDTDKLIF	TGTGCCTGTGACACTATTGGGCCGATACGCGATGACACCGATAAACTCATCTTT
TRDV2	-	few	TRDJ1	CACDTVGSNTDKLIF	TGTGCCTGTGACACCGTCGGGTCAAACACCGATAAACTCATCTTT
TRDV1	-	-	TRDJ1	CALGEPPKGLPPYTDKLIF	TGTGCTCTTGGGGAACCCCCCAAAGGCCTTCCACCCTACACCGATAAACTCATCTTT
TRDV3	TRDD3	-	TRDJ1	CAFSFPPGILYKLIF	TGTGCCTTTAGCTTTCCTCCGGGGATACTGTACAAACTCATCTTT
TRDV2	TRDD3	few	TRDJ3	CACDTGKAGGYASWDTRQMFF	TGTGCCTGTGACACCGGGAAGGCTGGGGGATACGCCTCCTGGGACACCCGACAGATGTTTTTC
TRDV1	TRDD3	medium-sized	TRDJ1	CALGEMGLGELGDTYHYIDKLIF	TGTGCTCTTGGGGAAATGGGTCTCGGGGAACTGGGGGATACGTACCACTACATCGATAAACTCATCTTT
TRDV2	-	-	TRDJ1	CACDTVGGDTDKLIF	TGTGCCTGTGACACTGTGGGGGGTGACACCGATAAACTCATCTTT
TRDV2	TRDD3	-	TRDJ1	CACDHVLGDTDKLIF	TGTGCCTGTGACCATGTACTGGGGGACACCGATAAACTCATCTTT
TRDV2	TRDD3	few	TRDJ1	CARDSLGLNDKLIF	TGTGCCCGTGACTCACTGGGGTTAAACGATAAACTCATCTTT
TRDV1	TRDD3	few	TRDJ1	CALGELMNRLPMSGGYLYTDKLIF	TGTGCTCTTGGGGAACTCATGAACCGCCTCCCCATGAGTGGGGGATACCTGTACACCGATAAACTCATCTTT
TRDV2	-	few	TRDJ1	CACENLGDTNGTDKLIF	TGTGCCTGTGAAAACCTCGGGGACACGAATGGGACCGATAAACTCATCTTT
TRDV2	TRDD3	medium-sized	TRDJ2	CACDPVLGETLLAAQLFF	TGTGCCTGTGACCCAGTACTGGGGGAGACCCTATTGGCAGCACAACTCTTCTTT
TRDV1	TRDD3	few	TRDJ1	CALGALVVGDLQYTDKLIF	TGTGCTCTTGGGGCACTCGTAGTGGGGGACCTTCAATACACCGATAAACTCATCTTT
TRDV1	TRDD2	few	TRDJ1	CALGERYPSYLIYTDKLIF	TGTGCTCTTGGGGAACGATACCCTTCCTACCTCATATACACCGATAAACTCATCTTT
TRDV3	TRDD3	medium-sized	TRDJ1	CASNSYLGDNWNTDKLIF	TGTGCCTCCAATTCCTACCTGGGGGATAACTGGAACACCGATAAACTCATCTTT
TRDV2	TRDD3	medium-sized	TRDJ1	CACDPLGGDTDKLIF	TGTGCCTGTGACCCTCTGGGGGGAGACACCGATAAACTCATCTTT
TRDV1	-	few	TRDJ1	CALGNYVDGSYCPLGVLGFYTDKLIF	TGTGCTCTTGGGAACTATGTAGACGGATCCTATTGTCCCTTGGGAGTACTGGGCTTTTACACCGATAAACTCATCTTT
TRDV1	TRDD3	few	TRDJ1	CALGYHFLRLGILRKLIF	TGTGCTCTTGGGTATCATTTCCTGAGACTGGGGATCTTGCGTAAACTCATCTTT
TRDV2	-	-	TRDJ3	CACDTASSSWDTRQMFF	TGTGCCTGTGACACCGCGTCTAGCTCTTGGGACACCCGACAGATGTTTTTC
TRDV1	-	few	TRDJ1	CALGANSGEYATGKLIF	TGTGCTCTTGGGGCCAACTCTGGGGAATACGCAACGGGTAAACTCATCTTT
TRDV2	TRDD2	few	TRDJ1	CACDTLTSYGTGDKRNTDKLIF	TGTGCCTGTGACACCCTAACTTCCTACGGAACTGGCGATAAGCGGAACACCGATAAACTCATCTTT
TRDV3	-	few	TRDJ1	CAFTRSGKLIF	TGTGCCTTTACACGTTCGGGTAAGCTCATCTTT
TRDV1	TRDD3	-	TRDJ2	CALGEGLTYWGRPRTAQLFF	TGTGCTCTTGGGGAAGGGCTAACGTACTGGGGACGACCGAGGACAGCACAACTCTTCTTT
TRDV2	TRDD3	-	TRDJ1	CACDFLMGDTKYSDKLTF	TGTGCCTGTGACTTTCTCATGGGGGATACAAAGTATTCCGATAAACTCACCTTT
TRDV2	TRDD3	-	TRDJ3	CACDTWGIIASWDTRQMFF	TGTGCCTGTGACACTTGGGGGATAATAGCGTCCTGGGACACCCGACAGATGTTTTTC
TRDV1	TRDD3	-	TRDJ1	CALGVRELGDRTDKLIF	TGTGCTCTTGGGGTGAGGGAACTGGGGGATAGGACCGATAAACTCATCTTT
TRDV3	-	few	TRDJ1	CAQAQFRVAETYTDKLIF	TGTGCCCAAGCCCAATTTAGAGTCGCAGAGACGTACACCGATAAACTCATCTTT
TRDV1	TRDD3	-	TRDJ1	CALGEHWMGDTDKLIF	TGTGCTCTTGGGGAACATTGGATGGGGGATACCGATAAACTCATCTTT
TRDV1	TRDD3	-	TRDJ1	CALGPRSPTGGLVLAYKLIF	TGTGCTCTTGGACCCAGAAGTCCTACTGGGGGATTAGTATTGGCTTATAAACTCATCTTT
TRDV1	TRDD3	few	TRDJ1	CALGELVFRPTWVLGDTLLTDKLIF	TGTGCTCTTGGGGAACTTGTTTTCAGGCCTACTTGGGTACTGGGGGATACGCTGCTCACCGATAAACTCATCTTT
TRDV1	TRDD3	-	TRDJ2	CALGSKNPTYLPSGGSAQLFF	TGTGCTCTTGGCTCTAAGAACCCTACCTACTTGCCATCTGGGGGATCAGCACAACTCTTCTTT
TRDV2	-	few	TRDJ1	CARDTLGYQDTDKLIF	TGTGCCCGTGACACGTTAGGATACCAAGACACCGATAAACTCATCTTT